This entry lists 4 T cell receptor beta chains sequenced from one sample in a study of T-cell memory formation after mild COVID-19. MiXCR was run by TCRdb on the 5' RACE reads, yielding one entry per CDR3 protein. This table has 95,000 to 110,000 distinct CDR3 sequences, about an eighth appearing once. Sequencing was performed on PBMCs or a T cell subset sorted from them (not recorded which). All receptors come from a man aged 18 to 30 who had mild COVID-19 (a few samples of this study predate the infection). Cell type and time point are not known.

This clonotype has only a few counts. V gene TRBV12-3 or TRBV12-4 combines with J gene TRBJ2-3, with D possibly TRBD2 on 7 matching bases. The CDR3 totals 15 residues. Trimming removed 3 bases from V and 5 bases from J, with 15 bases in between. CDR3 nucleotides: TGTGCCAGCAGTTTTTGGGGGGGCCGAGGAGATACGCAGTATTTT. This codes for CASSFWGGRGDTQYF.

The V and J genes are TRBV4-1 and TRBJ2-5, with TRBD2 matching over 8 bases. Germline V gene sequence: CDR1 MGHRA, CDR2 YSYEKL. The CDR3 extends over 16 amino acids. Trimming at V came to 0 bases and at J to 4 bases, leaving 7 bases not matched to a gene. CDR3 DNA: TGCGCCAGCAGCCAAGATCCTAGCGGGTGGGGAGAGACCCAGTACTTC. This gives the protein CASSQDPSGWGETQYF.

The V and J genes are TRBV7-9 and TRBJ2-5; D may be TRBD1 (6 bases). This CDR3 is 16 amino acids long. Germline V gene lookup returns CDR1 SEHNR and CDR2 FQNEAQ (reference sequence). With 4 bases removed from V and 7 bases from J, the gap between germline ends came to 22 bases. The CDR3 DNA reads TGTGCCAGCAGCTCTGTCGACAGGTTTCCCCAAAGGACCCAGTACTTC. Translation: CASSSVDRFPQRTQYF.

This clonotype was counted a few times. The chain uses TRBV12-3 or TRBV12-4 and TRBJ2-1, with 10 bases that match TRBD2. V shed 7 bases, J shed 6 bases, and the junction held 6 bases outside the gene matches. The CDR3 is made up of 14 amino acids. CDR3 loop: CASTERGGINEQFF. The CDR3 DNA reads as TGTGCCAGCACCGAGCGGGGGGGGATCAATGAGCAGTTCTTC.